This T cell receptor beta chain comes out of a study of blood T cell repertoires in COVID-19. At the level of the study: The United States, Italy and Spain provided the acute and convalescent COVID-19 samples.

Trimming left V 1 base short and J 4 bases short, with 11 bases between. Germline-derived CDR1 and CDR2 are SGHRS and YFSETQ. CDR3 size: 14 residues. Generated by immunoSEQ multiplex PCR, the TCRdb table keeps only in-frame clones and is missing some. This sample has about 130,000 clones, with roughly 83% found just once. Sequencing was done on a sample of peripheral blood. The V call is TRBV5-1, the J call TRBJ1-2; D might be TRBD1 (5 bases). The sequence came from an elderly woman with acute or convalescent COVID-19. The CDR3 DNA sequence: TGCGCCAGCAGCTTGTCGGGGGTATCCTATGGCTACACCTTC. Translated, it gives CASSLSGVSYGYTF.